Here is one TCR beta chain with its context. The source of the sample is a study of blood T cell repertoires in COVID-19. In the original workflow: Estimated nucleated cell counts came from reference gene primer amplification. TCRdb keeps only in-frame clones here, not all; method: immunoSEQ multiplex PCR. For V, J and clone size, that table is used; D and trimming come from the DNA. The sample shows around 450,000 clones, 85% to 90% of them seen only once. V lost 0 bases and J lost 1, with 8 bases in between. Germline V gene data show CDR1 as MGHRA and CDR2 as YSYEKL. The length of the CDR3 is 15 residues.

This chain uses TRBV4-1 with TRBJ2-3; D might be TRBD2 (5 bases). The material sequenced was peripheral blood. The TCR was taken from a woman aged 25 to 39 with acute or convalescent COVID-19. CDR3 nucleotides: TGCGCCAGCAGCCAAGATGAGGGCCGCACAGATACGCAGTATTTT. Protein: CASSQDEGRTDTQYF.